The 28 T cell receptor beta chains presented below share a single source sample, sequenced in a study of T cell clonality in common variable immunodeficiency. Profiled with immunoSEQ multiplex PCR; TCRdb holds only in-frame clones, not every one. The repertoire yields about 37,000 clones, none seen only once; the top ten contain 3% to 4.5%. The sequenced sample consisted of peripheral blood mononuclear cells. Receptors were obtained from a person between 18 and 75 years old in good health.

In its sample, this clone was seen a few times. From the germline J gene comes the end of the CDR3, since the read stops 3 residues before it. The chain links TRBV16 to TRBJ2-4; the D is unclear. Germline values: CDR1 KGHSY, CDR2 FQNENV. The CDR3 runs 13 residues. V was shortened by 4 bases and J by 8 bases, with 12 bases between the two germline ends. Incomplete CDR3 DNA: TGTGCCAGCAGCCGGTTGGGTAGGGACATT. It yields the protein CASSRLGRDI. In full, the CDR3 is CASSRLGRDIQYF.

At least ten counts were recorded for this clone. The covered CDR3 bases are TGTGCCAGCAGTGGACAGGGGTTTGGGGCCAACGTC. Encoded protein: CASSGQGFGANV. The entire CDR3 protein reads CASSGQGFGANVLTF. The chain has TRBV6-1 and TRBJ2-6; 8 nucleotides match TRBD1. The read terminates 3 residues ahead of where the CDR3 ends, so the germline J gene completes it. V lost 4 bases and J lost 3; bases outside the gene matches: 2. Germline V gene data show CDR1 as MNHNS and CDR2 as SASEGT. The CDR3 is made up of 15 amino acids.

The sample holds a few counts of this clone. The read terminates 3 residues before the CDR3 end, so the remaining end is supplied by the germline J gene. The V gene is TRBV2, the J gene TRBJ2-1; 8 bases are a match to TRBD2. CDR1 and CDR2 from the germline V gene are SNHLY and FYNNEI. With 7 bases clipped from V and 6 bases from J, the junction kept 5 bases outside the gene matches. The CDR3 loop spans 13 amino acids. CDR3 in amino acids: CASKLGGANEQFF. CDR3 bases read: TGTGCCAGCAAACTCGGGGGGGCCAATGAG.

This clone was found many times. The CDR3 is cut off 3 residues early in the read; its end comes from the germline J gene. V is TRBV27 and J is TRBJ2-3, with TRBD2 matching over 14 bases. Trimming removed 7 bases from V and 3 bases from J; junction bases left unmatched: 15. Germline-derived CDR1 and CDR2 are MNHEY and SMNVEV (reference sequence). There are 19 residues in the CDR3. The sequenced CDR3 bases are TGTGCCAGCAACCGACTAGCGGGAGGGCCCGGGGTCTTTACAGATACG. Translation gives CASNRLAGGPGVFTDT. The CDR3 in its entirety is CASNRLAGGPGVFTDTQYF.

This clone was observed at least ten times. The CDR3 end lies 3 residues beyond the end of the read and is filled in from the germline J gene. The gene calls are TRBV6-2 or TRBV6-3 and TRBJ1-5, with TRBD1 matching over 8 bases. V gave up 0 bases and J gave up 6 bases; unmatched junction bases: 7. Germline CDR1 is MNHEY and CDR2 is SVGEGT. CDR3 length equals 16 residues. The CDR3 spells CASSYSLQGAGQPQHF. The covered CDR3 bases are TGTGCCAGCAGTTACTCGTTGCAGGGGGCAGGTCAGCCC.

Ten or more counts support this clone. The read is 3 residues too short to cover the CDR3 end, so that end is filled in from the germline J gene. The chain couples TRBV7-8 to TRBJ2-5; 11 bases fit TRBD2. CDR1 is SGHVS and CDR2 is FQNEAQ in the germline V gene. CDR3 size: 17 residues. Losses at the gene ends were 2 bases for V and 4 bases for J; bases not matched to a gene: 9. The CDR3 protein is CASSLLGLAGGVETQYF. The DNA read from the CDR3 is TGTGCCAGCAGCTTACTGGGGCTAGCGGGGGGAGTAGAGACC.

This clone appeared many times. The CDR3 goes on 3 residues after the read ends, and that part is filled in from the germline J gene. The chain has TRBV7-8 and TRBJ1-1, with 10 positions matching TRBD1. V was clipped by 4 bases and J by 2 bases; unmatched bases: 4. This CDR3 has 15 residues. Looked up from germline, CDR1 is SGHVS and CDR2 is FQNEAQ. Incomplete CDR3 DNA: TGTGCCAGCAGCTGGAGGACAGGGGGTAACACTGAA. It yields the protein CASSWRTGGNTE. The entire CDR3 sequence reads CASSWRTGGNTEAFF.

This clone was counted at least ten times. The read finishes 3 residues shy of the CDR3 end, and the germline J gene is used to complete it. The V call is TRBV20-1, the J call TRBJ2-7; TRBD1 matches at 10 bases. Trimming cost V 4 bases and J 4 bases; bases outside gene matches: 4. Germline-derived CDR1 and CDR2 are DFQATT and SNEGSKA (reference sequence). The CDR3 sequence is 13 residues long. The CDR3 loop is CSATGTGVYEQYF. The part of the CDR3 DNA that was read is TGCAGTGCTACCGGGACAGGGGTGTACGAG.

Comments on this clone: The CDR3 end falls 3 residues outside the read, so it is completed with the germline J gene. The rearrangement uses TRBV5-1 and TRBJ1-2; maybe TRBD1 (6 bases). The CDR3 spans 15 residues. Germline V gives CDR1 SGHRS, CDR2 YFSETQ. This CDR3 is CASSFGGGRQETYTF. The CDR3 bases that were read are TGCGCCAGCAGCTTTGGAGGGGGACGTCAAGAGACC.

This clone was detected ten times or more. Sequencing ends 3 residues short of the CDR3 end; the germline J gene provides the rest. The J gene is TRBJ2-1, the V gene TRBV19, with D possibly being TRBD1 or TRBD2 (5 bases each). Germline V gene sequence: CDR1 LNHDA, CDR2 SQIVND (reference sequence). The CDR3 is made up of 16 amino acids. Deletions cut 7 bases from V and 4 bases from J, with 20 bases between. The CDR3 loop is CASTDRGALGYNEQFF. Partial CDR3 DNA: TGTGCCAGTACCGACAGAGGGGCCTTGGGTTACAATGAG.

Ten or more counts support this clone. With the read ending 3 residues before the CDR3 end, the germline J gene is used to fill in that end. The chain joins TRBV9 to TRBJ2-7, with unresolved D. The V gene's germline CDR1 is SGDLS and CDR2 YYNGEE. The CDR3 is 14 residues long. Between the trimmed V and J ends, which lost 1 base and 0 bases, there was a span of 8 bases. CDR3 residues: CASSVTPSSYEQYF. CDR3 DNA, as far as it was read: TGTGCCAGCAGCGTAACCCCCAGCTCCTACGAG.

This clone came up many times. The read comes to an end 3 residues before the CDR3 does, leaving the germline J gene to fill in the end. The V call is TRBV5-1, the J call TRBJ1-4, with D possibly TRBD1 on 5 matching bases. V was cut by 1 base and J by 6 bases, with 13 bases left in between. CDR1 is SGHRS and CDR2 is YFSETQ in the germline V gene. The CDR3 has 15 residues. The CDR3 bases that were read are TGCGCCAGCAGCTTGTCTGGGGGGGGAGATGAAAAA. Translated, it gives CASSLSGGGDEK. The CDR3 reads in full as CASSLSGGGDEKLFF.

This clone was detected ten times or more. At one of its ends the junction is not consistent with the germline gene, which may arise from a read error. Sequencing ends 3 residues short of the CDR3 end; the germline J gene provides the rest. V usage is TRBV7-7 and J usage is TRBJ2-5; 12 nucleotides line up with TRBD2. Germline V lookup: CDR1 SSHAT, CDR2 FNYEAQ (reference sequence). The CDR3 has 18 residues. The CDR3 bases that were read are TGTGCTAGCAGCTTCCCCCCCACTAGCGGGGGGTACCAAGAGACC. Protein: CASSFPPTSGGYQET. The full CDR3 reads CASSFPPTSGGYQETQYF.

Regarding this clone: The CDR3 end is not reached by the read, which stops 3 residues before it; the germline J gene fills it in. The chain couples TRBV5-1 to TRBJ1-3; D may be TRBD1 (6 bases). Germline lookup yields CDR1 SGHRS and CDR2 YFSETQ. V lost 4 bases, J lost 4 bases, and 12 bases lay in between. This CDR3 is built from 14 residues. The CDR3 bases that were read are TGCGCCAGCAGCCCGGGGGGCATAGGAAACACC. It is translated as CASSPGGIGNT. In full, the CDR3 is CASSPGGIGNTIYF.

This clone has more than one count but fewer than ten. The read ends 3 residues early relative to the CDR3; the germline J gene fills the gap. V and J are TRBV13 and TRBJ2-2; D gene ambiguous. The CDR3 has 15 residues. Germline V gives CDR1 PRHDT, CDR2 FYEKMQ (reference sequence). The sequenced CDR3 bases are TGTGCCAGCAGCTCAGACATGTCAAATGGCTCACCG. Protein sequence: CASSSDMSNGSP. The CDR3 reads in full as CASSSDMSNGSPLFF.

This clone was found many times. The read falls 3 residues short of the CDR3 end, and the missing part is taken from the germline J gene. The gene calls are TRBV19 and TRBJ2-3, with TRBD1 matching 10 bases. The ends lost 6 bases at V and 6 bases at J; junction bases unmatched: 3. CDR1 is LNHDA and CDR2 is SQIVND in the germline V gene (reference sequence). The CDR3 totals 13 residues. The CDR3 protein is CASRPDRGDTQYF. Partial CDR3 DNA: TGTGCCAGTAGACCGGACAGGGGGGATACG. The full variable domain, its missing parts supplied by reference TRBV19 and TRBJ2-3, is DGGITQSPKYLFRKEGQNVTLSCEQNLNHDAMYWYRQDPGQGLRLIYYSQIVNDFQKGDIAEGYSVSREKKESFPLTVTSAQKNPTAFYLCASRPDRGDTQYFGPGTRLTVL.

This clone was recorded many times. The CDR3 end is not reached by the read, which stops 3 residues before it; the germline J gene fills it in. The chain links TRBV30 to TRBJ2-1; tentative D call: TRBD2 (6 bases). Trimming stripped 5 bases from V and 5 bases from J, with 13 bases between. Germline CDR1 reads GTSNPN; CDR2 reads SVGIG (reference sequence). This CDR3 has 13 amino acids. This chain's CDR3 is CAWQASANNEQFF. The CDR3 DNA, read in part, is TGTGCCTGGCAAGCTAGCGCTAACAATGAG.

Details on this clone: The read finishes 3 residues shy of the CDR3 end, and the germline J gene is used to complete it. The chain couples TRBV19 to TRBJ2-6; possible D gene TRBD2, 5 bases. V lost 6 bases to trimming and J lost 0 bases, with 15 bases between them. This CDR3 contains 17 residues. Germline V gives CDR1 LNHDA, CDR2 SQIVND (reference sequence). The DNA read from the CDR3 is TGTGCCAGTAGCGAGGGCTCCCCTCTCTCTGGGGCCAACGTC. It translates to CASSEGSPLSGANV. The CDR3 as a whole reads CASSEGSPLSGANVLTF.

This clone was seen at least ten times. The read terminates 3 residues before the CDR3 end, so the remaining end is supplied by the germline J gene. The gene calls are TRBV6-1 and TRBJ2-5; D is possibly TRBD2 (5 bases). Germline values: CDR1 MNHNS, CDR2 SASEGT. V lost 2 bases and J 2 bases, leaving 12 bases between the germline ends. This CDR3 region has 15 residues. CDR3 amino acids: CASSEMRVLQETQYF. The part of the CDR3 DNA that was read is TGTGCCAGCAGTGAAATGAGGGTACTGCAAGAGACC.

This clone was recorded many times. Coverage ceases 3 residues before the CDR3 finishes, and the germline J gene fills in the end. V gene TRBV16 combines with J gene TRBJ2-3; perhaps D is TRBD1 or TRBD2 (6 bases each). This CDR3 is 16 amino acids long. Germline V lookup: CDR1 KGHSY, CDR2 FQNENV. V was clipped by 0 bases and J by 1 base, with 11 bases between them. CDR3 DNA (partial): TGTGCCAGCAGCCAATCGATGGAGGGGGGCACAGATACG. It yields the protein CASSQSMEGGTDT. The whole CDR3 sequence is CASSQSMEGGTDTQYF.

This clone was seen only a few times. Coverage ceases 3 residues before the CDR3 finishes, and the germline J gene fills in the end. The V gene is TRBV20-1, the J gene TRBJ1-3; D is undetermined. From germline, CDR1 is DFQATT and CDR2 SNEGSKA (reference sequence). CDR3 length: 15 residues. Trimming removed 2 bases at V and 5 bases at J, with 16 bases between. The CDR3: CSARYPAGARNTIYF. CDR3 DNA (partial): TGCAGTGCTAGATACCCAGCAGGAGCAAGAAACACC.

The table lists this clone with many counts. Read data end 3 residues before the CDR3 end; the end is taken from the germline J gene. V gene TRBV14 combines with J gene TRBJ2-7; 7 bases match TRBD1. V dropped 1 base and J dropped 4; count of bases not matched to a gene: 13. This CDR3 spans 17 amino acids. The germline gives CDR1 SGHDN, CDR2 FVKESK. The CDR3 sequence: CASSQGSPGQRNYEQYF. The CDR3 bases that were read are TGTGCCAGCAGCCAAGGTTCGCCGGGACAGCGGAATTACGAG.

Comment on this clone: The read finishes 3 residues shy of the CDR3 end, and the germline J gene is used to complete it. The rearrangement uses TRBV5-1 and TRBJ2-2; possibly TRBD2 for D (6 bases). Between the trimmed V and J ends, which lost 4 bases and 6 bases, there was a span of 19 bases. CDR1 SGHRS and CDR2 YFSETQ come from the germline V gene. This CDR3 has 16 residues. CDR3 DNA, as far as it was read: TGCGCCAGCAGCCCCAGGGTAGCGGAAGGGGCCGGGGAG. Its protein is CASSPRVAEGAGE. The CDR3, in full, reads CASSPRVAEGAGELFF.

About this clone: The read ends 3 residues before the CDR3 terminus; that terminus is restored from the germline J gene. This chain links TRBV7-2 with TRBJ2-1; 8 bases agree with TRBD2. This CDR3 comprises 15 residues. The junction had 11 bases not matched to a gene; V was cut back by 5 bases and J by 8 bases. From germline, CDR1 is SGHTA and CDR2 FQGNSA. The covered CDR3 bases are TGTGCCAGCAGCCACCCCGGGACTAGTGGCTATGAG. Amino acids: CASSHPGTSGYE. The whole CDR3 is CASSHPGTSGYEQFF.

In this sample, this clone turned up many times. The CDR3 end is not reached by the read, which stops 3 residues before it; the germline J gene fills it in. The chain uses TRBV30 and TRBJ1-1; 10 bases fit TRBD1. The CDR3 is 14 amino acids. The V and J ends lost 1 base and 4 bases, in that order; junction bases with no gene match: 3. Germline V CDR1 and CDR2: GTSNPN, SVGIG (reference sequence). The CDR3 sequence: CAWSEGDRGTEAFF. The covered CDR3 bases are TGTGCCTGGAGTGAGGGGGACAGGGGCACTGAA.

The table lists this clone with many counts. The sequence runs out 3 residues before the end of the CDR3; the remainder is reconstructed from the germline J gene. The V and J genes are TRBV13 and TRBJ2-1, with 12 bases matching TRBD2. Losses at the gene ends were 5 bases for V and 7 bases for J; bases not matched to a gene: 9. Germline V lookup: CDR1 PRHDT, CDR2 FYEKMQ (reference sequence). The CDR3 extends over 16 amino acids. The CDR3: CASSRFSLAGGNEQFF. The sequenced CDR3 bases are TGTGCCAGCAGCCGCTTCTCCCTAGCGGGAGGGAATGAG.

This clone was picked up a small number of times. From the germline J gene comes the end of the CDR3, since the read stops 3 residues before it. The rearrangement links TRBV20-1 to TRBJ1-2; 7 bases are shared with TRBD1. Germline V CDR1 and CDR2: DFQATT, SNEGSKA (reference sequence). The length of the CDR3 is 12 residues. The sequenced part of the CDR3 DNA is TGCAGTGCTAGGGGACAGCAAGAGACC. Amino acids: CSARGQQET. The complete CDR3 reads CSARGQQETYTF.

With regard to this clone: The CDR3 extends 3 residues past the end of the read, so its final part is completed from the germline J gene. The chain links TRBV7-9 to TRBJ1-1; 8 bases are shared with TRBD1. CDR3 size: 14 residues. J lost 4 bases, V lost 5 bases, and 6 bases had no gene match. Germline V gives CDR1 SEHNR, CDR2 FQNEAQ (reference sequence). CDR3 sequence: CASSDTGGLTEAFF. The covered CDR3 bases are TGTGCCAGCAGCGATACAGGGGGACTCACTGAA.